This T cell receptor beta chain was identified during a study of T cell responses to AZD1222 COVID-19 vaccine. In the case of this clone: What it recognizes is unknown.

Second-dose intervals near 4 or 12 weeks were combined. The study's findings and limits: Regions 160-218 and 743-854 held dominance among vaccine-associated CD4 TCRs, which spanned spike.

Profiled with immunoSEQ multiplex PCR; TCRdb holds only in-frame clones, not every one. The profile shows 110,000 or so clones, approximately 88% of them singletons. The germline CDR1 and CDR2 sequences are PRHDT and FYEKMQ (reference sequence). V gave up 5 bases and J gave up 9 bases, with 8 bases separating them. CDR3 length: 11 residues. The sequenced sample was peripheral blood, obtained 28 days after the second AZD1222 dose. The sequence came from an adult who received the AZD1222 COVID-19 vaccine. The chain carries TRBV13 and TRBJ1-3; no definite D call. CDR3 sequence (DNA): TGTGCCAGCAGCCCTGAGGGCACCATATATTTT. It encodes CASSPEGTIYF.